This T cell receptor beta chain was profiled in a study of blood T cell repertoires in COVID-19. Study background: Samples came from the United States, Italy and Spain, spanning acute and convalescent COVID-19.

Authors' data handling: Amplification of reference gene primers was used by the study to estimate nucleated cell counts. Generated by immunoSEQ multiplex PCR, the TCRdb table keeps only in-frame clones and is missing some. The V and J calls and clone size come from that table; D and trimming were worked out from the DNA. This sample yields roughly 120,000 clones, of which around 80% are seen a single time; 6.5% to 10% belongs to the top ten. Trimming removed 0 bases from V and 3 bases from J, with 12 bases in between. Looked up from germline, CDR1 is SGHTA and CDR2 is FQGTGA. The CDR3 has 16 amino acids.

The sequenced sample was peripheral blood. The chain recombines TRBV7-3 with TRBJ2-1, with D perhaps matching TRBD2 (5 bases). This receptor was identified in a woman older than 75 with active or convalescent COVID-19. CDR3 DNA: TGTGCCAGCAGCTTAACGTCCACGGGATACTACAATGAGCAGTTCTTC. Residues: CASSLTSTGYYNEQFF.